The T cell receptor (beta chain) described here comes from a study of blood T cells in healthy people across ages. Study summary: Template switching picked up about one barcoded beta molecule for each two T cells.

Overall study results and limits: Across samples, TCR beta diversity tracked strongly with naive T cell percentage. TCR beta diversity, measured per million T cells, fell in a roughly linear way with age.

In regard to this clonotype: Its antigen is unknown.

It was with a sample-barcoded 5' primer and a J-beta primer mix that a second PCR of roughly 7 to 12 cycles was run. Every single cDNA molecule received a tag from a template-switch adaptor with 12 random nucleotides. TCRdb reprocessed the 5' RACE reads with MiXCR, giving one entry per CDR3 protein. The data contain roughly 830,000 distinct CDR3 sequences, around 62% of them seen just once; the ten biggest clones take up 25% to 35%. Germline V gene lookup returns CDR1 SQVTM and CDR2 ANQGSEA. The CDR3 length is 11 residues. Trimming shortened V by 5 bases and J by 8 bases, and 12 bases separated the two germline ends.

This clonotype was sampled from a man aged 25 to 45 in good health. The sequencing input was blood. The gene calls are TRBV29-1 and TRBJ1-1; D not resolved. This CDR3 reads CSVFGAKEAFF. Here the CDR3 DNA reads TGCAGCGTTTTCGGAGCGAAAGAAGCTTTCTTT.